This paragraph reports one T cell receptor (beta chain). What it recognizes is unknown. Each CDR3 protein is one row after TCRdb ran MiXCR on the 5' RACE reads. The sample yields approximately 110,000 distinct CDR3 sequences, around 24% seen once. The data stem from a study of CD8 T cells in ankylosing spondylitis. Notes on the study in general: Disease-linked clones had a CD8+ phenotype and relatively low frequency in peripheral blood.

The CDR3 is 15 amino acids. The V segment lost 5 bases and the J segment 6 bases; nucleotides outside the gene matches: 6. This receptor was taken from a male donor with ankylosing spondylitis. The sequencing sample was made of synovial fluid, either unsorted or a sorted T cell fraction (not recorded which). This chain links TRBV12-3 or TRBV12-4 with TRBJ2-1, with TRBD2 matching 11 bases. In DNA form, the CDR3 reads TGTGCCAGCAGTCCTAGCGGGAGGAGATTCAATGAGCAGTTCTTC. Residues: CASSPSGRRFNEQFF.